These T cell receptor beta chains were read from a single sample in a study of radiation and T cells in renal cell carcinoma. Assay: immunoSEQ multiplex PCR; the TCRdb copy retains only in-frame clones and omits some. Of 95,000 to 150,000 clones in the sample, 81% were seen once. The specimen was blood, collected from a patient whose treatment included radiotherapy and nephrectomy. The receptors here all came from a middle-aged man with renal cell carcinoma. The CDR3 runs from the conserved cysteine through the conserved F or W. The order of the fields is clone size, V gene, CDR3 length, D gene, J gene, CDR3 protein, CDR3 DNA. A D gene is named only where the DNA matches it firmly. Clone size is not always given. Where it is, it says once, few, many or a class for expanded clones.

-	TRBV2	13	-	TRBJ1-4	CASSLRYNEKLFF	TGTGCCAGCAGCCTCCGATATAATGAAAAACTGTTTTTT
once	TRBV9	15	TRBD1	TRBJ1-4	CASSVRQGASEKLFF	TGTGCCAGCAGCGTTAGACAGGGGGCTTCTGAAAAACTGTTTTTT
-	TRBV2	14	TRBD1	TRBJ1-2	CASSGQGAPYGYTF	TGTGCCAGCAGTGGACAGGGGGCCCCCTATGGCTACACCTTC
few	TRBV7-2	15	-	TRBJ2-5	CASSWAGTSVETQYF	TGTGCCAGCAGCTGGGCGGGAACGTCGGTCGAGACCCAGTACTTC
-	TRBV4-3	16	TRBD1	TRBJ2-3	CASSQGGQSSTDTQYF	TGCGCCAGCAGCCAAGGGGGACAGTCTAGCACAGATACGCAGTATTTT
-	TRBV6-5	13	-	TRBJ1-2	CASRKDADYGYTF	TGTGCCAGCAGGAAGGACGCCGACTATGGCTACACCTTC
-	TRBV5-4	13	-	TRBJ1-4	CATATVPNEKLFF	TGTGCCACCGCGACAGTCCCTAATGAAAAACTGTTTTTT
-	TRBV28	13	TRBD1	TRBJ1-2	CASSSRDSYGYTF	TGTGCCAGCAGTTCTCGGGACAGCTATGGCTACACCTTC
-	TRBV4-1	18	-	TRBJ1-6	CASSQDRFLGGPNSPLHF	TGCGCCAGCAGCCAAGATCGTTTTTTGGGGGGGCCCAATTCACCCCTCCACTTT
-	TRBV6-6	13	-	TRBJ2-5	CASRGNGAETQYF	TGTGCCAGCAGAGGGAACGGCGCGGAGACCCAGTACTTC
once	TRBV30	14	TRBD1	TRBJ2-2	CAWSRDSYTGELFF	TGTGCCTGGAGCCGGGACAGCTACACCGGGGAGCTGTTTTTT
-	TRBV7-2	16	TRBD2	TRBJ2-3	CASSFMRGVATDTQYF	TGTGCCAGCAGCTTTATGCGGGGGGTAGCCACAGATACGCAGTATTTT
-	TRBV5-4	17	-	TRBJ2-4	CASSFPRGIPHVNIQYF	TGTGCCAGCAGCTTCCCCCGAGGGATACCCCATGTGAACATTCAGTACTTC
-	TRBV28	15	TRBD2	TRBJ2-1	CASSATSGRLGEQFF	TGTGCCAGCAGTGCTACTAGCGGGAGGCTTGGGGAGCAGTTCTTC
-	TRBV5-6	15	-	TRBJ2-5	CASSPYRVYPETQYF	TGTGCCAGCAGCCCATACAGGGTATATCCCGAGACCCAGTACTTC
-	TRBV2	16	TRBD2	TRBJ2-2	CASKAGVQGYAGELFF	TGTGCCAGCAAAGCGGGAGTTCAGGGGTATGCCGGGGAGCTGTTTTTT
few	TRBV5-5	17	TRBD2	TRBJ2-7	CASSHGLGGGSSYEQYF	TGTGCCAGCAGCCATGGGCTAGGTGGCGGGAGCTCCTACGAGCAGTACTTC
-	TRBV30	17	-	TRBJ1-6	CAWSVRGVTSYNSPLHF	TGTGCCTGGAGTGTACGTGGGGTTACCTCCTATAATTCACCCCTCCACTTT
-	TRBV19	18	TRBD1	TRBJ2-6	CASSMFDRGPTGANVLTF	TGTGCCAGTAGTATGTTCGACAGGGGGCCAACTGGGGCCAACGTCCTGACTTTC
-	TRBV7-2	16	-	TRBJ2-3	CASRRSRDPGTDTQYF	TGTGCCAGCAGACGTAGCCGGGACCCAGGCACAGATACGCAGTATTTT
-	TRBV6-1	14	-	TRBJ2-7	CASKGEYSLYEQYF	TGTGCCAGCAAAGGGGAGTATTCCCTCTACGAGCAGTACTTC
-	TRBV14	13	-	TRBJ2-7	CASSQERGVEQYF	TGTGCCAGCAGCCAAGAAAGGGGGGTCGAGCAGTACTTC
-	TRBV7-8	16	-	TRBJ2-5	CASSLYGAGGQETQYF	TGTGCCAGCAGCTTATATGGTGCGGGTGGTCAAGAGACCCAGTACTTC
few	TRBV7-8	16	TRBD1	TRBJ2-1	CASSYPPRGSYNEQFF	TGTGCCAGCAGCTATCCCCCCAGGGGGTCCTACAATGAGCAGTTCTTC
once	TRBV27	13	TRBD1	TRBJ2-1	CATRQGSYNEQFF	TGTGCCACCAGACAGGGGTCCTACAATGAGCAGTTCTTC
-	TRBV28	16	-	TRBJ1-1	CASSLLDSRMNTEAFF	TGTGCCAGCAGTTTACTCGACAGTCGCATGAACACTGAAGCTTTCTTT
-	TRBV2	13	-	TRBJ1-1	CASRDLRDTEAFF	TGTGCCAGCAGGGACCTTCGGGACACTGAAGCTTTCTTT
-	TRBV9	11	-	TRBJ2-2	CASSVTGELFF	TGTGCCAGCAGCGTCACCGGGGAGCTGTTTTTT
-	TRBV18	15	-	TRBJ2-1	CASSPGTRTSNEQFF	TGTGCCAGCTCACCCGGGACACGAACATCCAATGAGCAGTTCTTC
once	TRBV29-1	15	-	TRBJ1-1	CSVEWQGQRRTEAFF	TGCAGCGTTGAATGGCAGGGACAACGCAGAACTGAAGCTTTCTTT
-	TRBV18	14	-	TRBJ1-2	CASSPSRDTYGYTF	TGTGCCAGCTCACCGTCCCGGGACACCTATGGCTACACCTTC
-	TRBV7-9	15	TRBD2	TRBJ2-5	CASRGSGGLQETQYF	TGTGCCAGCAGGGGTAGCGGGGGGTTACAAGAGACCCAGTACTTC
-	TRBV6-5	15	-	TRBJ2-1	CASSPTGLGHNEQFF	TGTGCCAGCAGCCCTACAGGGTTGGGACACAATGAGCAGTTCTTC
-	TRBV7-9	16	TRBD1	TRBJ2-7	CASSAPGTGRSYEQYF	TGTGCCAGCAGCGCCCCCGGGACAGGGCGCTCCTACGAGCAGTACTTC
-	TRBV5-1	15	TRBD1	TRBJ1-4	CASSPDRLANEKLFF	TGCGCCAGCAGCCCGGACAGGCTCGCTAATGAAAAACTGTTTTTT
-	TRBV11-1	13	-	TRBJ1-2	CASSLWSSYGYTF	TGTGCCAGCAGCTTATGGAGTAGTTATGGCTACACCTTC
-	TRBV7-9	16	TRBD1	TRBJ1-3	CASSLIGQDSGNTIYF	TGTGCCAGCAGCTTAATAGGACAGGATTCTGGAAACACCATATATTTT
-	TRBV27	15	TRBD1	TRBJ2-1	CASTSGQGAYNEQFF	TGTGCCAGCACCTCAGGACAGGGGGCCTACAATGAGCAGTTCTTC
-	TRBV5-1	14	TRBD1	TRBJ1-4	CASSRTGTNEKLFF	TGCGCCAGCAGCCGGACAGGAACAAATGAAAAACTGTTTTTT
-	TRBV4-1	17	-	TRBJ1-4	CASSQEGSRRPNEKLFF	TGCGCCAGCAGCCAAGAGGGATCGCGGAGACCTAATGAAAAACTGTTTTTT
-	TRBV25-1	13	TRBD1	TRBJ1-2	CASRGQGAYGYTF	TGTGCCAGCAGGGGACAGGGGGCTTATGGCTACACCTTC
few	TRBV5-5	15	TRBD1	TRBJ2-7	CASSSTGGLGYEQYF	TGTGCCAGCAGCTCAACAGGGGGTTTAGGCTACGAGCAGTACTTC
-	TRBV5-1	17	TRBD1	TRBJ1-1	CASSLWGQGASDTEAFF	TGCGCCAGCAGCTTGTGGGGACAGGGGGCGTCGGACACTGAAGCTTTCTTT
-	TRBV19	14	-	TRBJ2-2	CASSIGQHTGELFF	TGTGCCAGTAGTATAGGTCAGCACACCGGGGAGCTGTTTTTT
-	TRBV27	14	-	TRBJ1-5	CAPMWREGNQPQHF	TGTGCTCCAATGTGGAGGGAAGGGAATCAGCCCCAGCATTTT
-	TRBV7-9	17	TRBD1	TRBJ2-6	CASSLYGTGIGANVLTF	TGTGCCAGCAGCTTATACGGGACAGGGATAGGGGCCAACGTCCTGACTTTC
-	TRBV6-1	13	-	TRBJ1-2	CASTETSGYGYTF	TGTGCCAGCACCGAGACCTCTGGGTATGGCTACACCTTC
once	TRBV4-3	14	-	TRBJ2-1	CASSQEDQYNEQFF	TGCGCCAGCAGCCAAGAGGATCAGTACAATGAGCAGTTCTTC
-	TRBV28	14	TRBD1	TRBJ1-1	CASSSTGLNTEAFF	TGTGCCAGCAGTTCGACAGGGTTGAACACTGAAGCTTTCTTT
-	TRBV7-2	14	-	TRBJ2-7	CASSPSGLSYEQYF	TGTGCCAGCAGCCCCTCCGGGCTCTCCTACGAGCAGTACTTC
-	TRBV15	18	-	TRBJ1-1	CATSRGAGLRGGNTEAFF	TGTGCCACCAGCAGGGGTGCCGGTTTAAGAGGGGGGAACACTGAAGCTTTCTTT
-	TRBV21-1	16	-	TRBJ1-1	CASSKGQQGKGTEAFF	TGTGCCAGCAGCAAAGGCCAACAGGGTAAGGGTACTGAAGCTTTCTTT
-	TRBV18	18	-	TRBJ2-6	CASSPGSGTSSGANVLTF	TGTGCCAGCTCACCCGGGTCGGGAACGAGCTCTGGGGCCAACGTCCTGACTTTC
-	TRBV6-5	15	-	TRBJ2-1	CASSHYPTGRVEQFF	TGTGCCAGCAGTCACTACCCGACAGGGAGGGTTGAGCAGTTCTTC